This TCR beta chain was identified in a study of early T cells in non-severe SARS-CoV-2 infection listed by TCRdb under 2021. Turning to the overall study: Bulk RNA from unsorted whole blood was used for TCR sequencing, so alpha and beta chains could not be paired. Paper-wide results and their limitations: VDJdb matching was skewed toward anti-spike CD8 responses and likely underestimated virus-specific expansions by missing private and CD4 specificities.

Libraries came from 5' RACE. Sequencing instrument: NextSeq 500. The TCR library protocol attached unique molecular identifiers to individual cDNA molecules to correct for sequencing error and PCR bias. Both TCR alpha and beta chains were sequenced, and tight co-correlation was observed between alpha and beta sequence abundances in each sample. The authors' analysis ran thus. V gene, J gene and CDR3 annotation of TCR sequences was performed with Decombinator V4. Expanded TCRs were defined as changing significantly between any two time points under a Poisson model with p below 0.0001. TCR abundances were normalised to the total number of TCRs sequenced in each sample and reported as counts per million. VDJdb, accessed 1 November 2021, was searched for CMV, EBV and SARS-CoV-2 annotated TCRs, excluding TCRs annotated for multiple antigens. TCRdb reprocessed the public reads (quality trimming at Q25 with fastp, clone calling with MiXCR) and kept in-frame beta chains. Rows merge per CDR3 protein into single entries with the most common DNA and genes. TCRdb's processing, not the authors' own work, is the source of the V and J calls. This sample gives more than 25,000 distinct CDR3 sequences in total; just under 3% of them show up just once. Of the sample, approximately 0.72% is held by the ten largest clones.

Set within a cohort of healthcare workers in London, UK, this nested case-control study involved weekly PCR testing of nasopharyngeal swabs along with blood sampling. Healthcare workers were enrolled in the week of the UK lockdown, from 23 to 31 March 2020, and were followed every week for up to 16 weeks. The sample holds many counts of this clonotype. Its binding antigen is unknown. Per-base quality was not reported, and no clone a single base away is much larger than it. The material sequenced was whole blood. This sequence originates from an adult who was a healthcare worker with PCR-confirmed SARS-CoV-2 infection or an uninfected control (not recorded which).

The nucleotide sequence is given as TGTGCCAGCAGCTGGACAGGGGGCTTGGCAGATACGCAGTATTTT. This yields the protein CASSWTGGLADTQYF. The chain uses TRBV11-2 and TRBJ2-3; 11 bases in the middle match TRBD1. The cysteine opens and the phenylalanine closes a CDR3 of 15 amino acids. CDR3 DNA only is kept here, 45 bases in frame from base 1. Clipping removes 4 bases from V and 4 bases from J, with 4 as the unmatched junction base count. CDR1 and CDR2, looked up from the germline V gene, are SGHAT and FQNNGV.